Sequencing of this TCR beta chain was carried out in a study of T cells in Graves' hyperthyroidism and ophthalmopathy (dated by TCRdb to the late 2010s). Some background on the complete study: Peripheral blood was sampled at the time of initial diagnosis, prior to any treatment. The approximately 100 discovery patients were randomly divided into training and test sets at a 7:3 ratio. TCR V-J signatures able to tell the groups apart were searched for in a discovery cohort of approximately 95 patients, of whom more than 40 had Graves' ophthalmopathy and around 58 had stable Graves' hyperthyroidism. After blood sampling, hyperthyroidism patients were treated with methimazole at a starting dose of 30 mg daily, and ophthalmopathy patients were treated with high-dose intravenous methylprednisolone. Thyroid tissue and blood T-cell repertoires from about six Graves' hyperthyroidism patients were also compared in the study. The paper describes TCR Vbeta CDR3 sequencing of around 130 peripheral blood samples, made up of roughly 45 ophthalmopathy patients, around 78 hyperthyroidism patients and 17 progressor patients. Whether ophthalmopathy could be predicted prospectively was tested in an independent validation cohort made up of some 20 hyperthyroidism patients plus 17 patients who later progressed to ophthalmopathy.

The CDR3 covers 16 residues, taking in both the cysteine and the phenylalanine. Just CDR3 DNA is preserved here, 48 bases in frame from base 1. CDR1 and CDR2, looked up from the germline V gene (reference sequence), are SGHKS and YYEKEE. V is pared back by 4 bases and J by 6 bases, with 22 bases lying between the germline termini. On this clonotype: What this receptor recognizes is not known. No base quality information exists; no much larger clone differs at one position.

Amplification of TCR beta CDR3 regions was carried out from RNA transcripts. The first round of RT-PCR for the TCR CDR3 was performed with the HTBI primer set and the Qiagen OneStep RT-PCR kit. The libraries were constructed in a second round of multiplex PCR and then size-selected and purified. Paired-end sequencing of the libraries was performed with 100 bp reads on an Illumina HiSeq2000. The authors processed their data as follows. SOAPnuke was used to process the raw data, removing reads that contained adapters or uncalled bases, had a mean Phred below 15, or lacked an exact match to the constant primer or identifier. High-quality paired reads were merged using COPE v1.2.5, and each unique nucleotide sequence was defined as a clonotype. MiTCR v1.1 was used to align the clonotypes against IMGT TRBV, TRBD and TRBJ reference segments. The analysis included only V-J combinations with a frequency above 0.0001, which together covered roughly 99% of the repertoires. The TCS score was defined as the ratio of F50 (clonal expansion) to E x V (chaos), calculated using BLOSUM62-based TCRdist between CDR3 peptides within each V-J. Welch's t-statistics and random forest reduced fewer than 600 V-J features to 10 to 15, which were used in a naive Bayes classifier (R e1071). The raw public reads went through TCRdb reprocessing: fastp at Q25, MiXCR clone calling, in-frame beta chains kept. All rows with the same CDR3 protein become a single entry with the most common DNA and genes. The V and J calls were not made by the authors but by TCRdb's processing. This sample comprises roughly 520,000 distinct CDR3 sequences, around a quarter of them detected only once. About 11% of the sample is held by the ten biggest clonotypes.

Ophthalmopathy patients had moderately to severely active disease, with a Clinical Activity Score of 3 or more, a NOSPECS grade of 4 or more, and a disease duration of less than 3 months. Exclusion was applied to patients with uncontrolled infections, other autoimmune diseases, pregnancy or lactation. Diagnoses were based on clinical symptoms, serum thyroxine and TRAb, thyroid ultrasound and orbital computed tomography. Ficoll-Paque density gradient centrifugation was used to isolate PBMCs from about 9.4 ml of fresh peripheral blood. Total RNA was extracted using Trizol reagent, and RNA quality was assessed on an Agilent 2100 Bioanalyzer. Beyond this particular receptor, the publication reports: In validation, progression to ophthalmopathy was predicted by the model with nearly 71% sensitivity and about 72% specificity, a median of approximately 6.5 months before onset. No statistical method was used to set the sample size in advance, and investigators knew the group allocation. A 13 V-J signature model separated ophthalmopathy from stable hyperthyroidism, with approximately 87% sensitivity and just under 84% specificity in cross-validation and 80%/75% in testing. Most expanded thyroid clonotypes (frequency above 0.001) were also found in blood, which suggests that blood repertoires may mirror thyroid immune responses.

The clonotype originates from a woman aged 30 to 39 with Graves' ophthalmopathy. This chain joins TRBV5-5 to TRBJ1-2; the D gene assignment is ambiguous. The sample was blood. The sequence in DNA is TGTGCCAGCAGCGGCGGTCCAGTAGGCCCCAGAGATGGCTACACCTTC. It encodes CASSGGPVGPRDGYTF.